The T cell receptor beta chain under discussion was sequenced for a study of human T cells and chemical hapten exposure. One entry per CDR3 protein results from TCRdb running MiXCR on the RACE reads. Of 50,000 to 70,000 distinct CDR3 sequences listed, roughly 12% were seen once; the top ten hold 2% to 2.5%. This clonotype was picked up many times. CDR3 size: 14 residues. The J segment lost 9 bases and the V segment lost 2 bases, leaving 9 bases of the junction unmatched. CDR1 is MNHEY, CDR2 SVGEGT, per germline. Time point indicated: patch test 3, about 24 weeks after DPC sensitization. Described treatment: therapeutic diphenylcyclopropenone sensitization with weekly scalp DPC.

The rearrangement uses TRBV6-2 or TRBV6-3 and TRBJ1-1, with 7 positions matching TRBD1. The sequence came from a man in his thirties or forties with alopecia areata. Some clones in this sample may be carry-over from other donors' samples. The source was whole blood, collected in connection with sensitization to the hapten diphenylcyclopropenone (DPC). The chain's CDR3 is CASSYPLTGSQAFF. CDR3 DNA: TGTGCCAGCAGTTACCCCCTGACAGGGTCCCAAGCTTTCTTT.